This T cell receptor beta chain was captured in a study of CD8+ T cells in alopecia areata (dated by TCRdb to about 2018). Looking at the study overall: High-throughput TCRbeta sequencing was used to examine T cell clonal expansion in alopecia areata in both the C3H/HeJ mouse model and human patients. On the human side, TCRbeta sequencing was run on scalp tissue and on sorted CD4+ and CD8+ peripheral blood T cells from healthy controls and from alopecia areata patients with either patchy or totalis/universalis disease. Scalp clonality was compared among normal scalp (n=4), patchy alopecia areata scalp (n=8), and alopecia totalis/universalis scalp (n=8). RNA was extracted with the PAXgene miRNA kit for fixed scalp, the miRNeasy kit for PBMCs, and the RNeasy kit for mouse skin. Amplification of TCRbeta CDR3 regions was done by immunoSEQ multiplex PCR using 35 Vbeta forward primers and 13 Jbeta reverse primers. What the work shows at the level of the full study, not this receptor alone: Compared with normal scalp, lesional scalp had higher clonality and more expanded CD8+ clones, particularly in alopecia totalis/universalis, a pattern that suggests antigenic drive. Compared with mice, TCR sequences shared between patients were less clear, possibly partly because of HLA diversity across the patient population. Unlike mouse skin, where gammadelta T cells dominate, normal human skin contains resident alphabeta T cells that get sequenced too, which complicates analysis of the scalp TCR repertoire.

The CDR3 goes from the cysteine to the phenylalanine over 14 residues. The kept DNA is CDR3 alone, 42 bases in frame from the first base. CDR1 and CDR2, looked up from the germline V gene, are SGHAT and FQNNGV. Trimming takes 1 base off V and 8 bases off J; junction bases not matched to a gene: 3. The library was produced with the immunoSEQ multiplex PCR assay. To provide template for TCR sequencing, every sample had RNA extracted and reverse transcribed into cDNA. SuperScript III was used to make first-strand cDNA, primed with a 2:1 mix of oligo-dT and random hexamers. A synthetic immune receptor repertoire was used to measure amplification bias, and any remaining bias was corrected computationally. The paper's processing steps were these. Raw reads were preprocessed to remove errors, and CDR3 was defined by IMGT conventions from the conserved cysteine to phenylalanine. Clonality was calculated as 1 minus Shannon entropy normalized by log2 of the number of productive unique TCRs. CD4 or CD8 identity of scalp clones was inferred by cross-referencing scalp TCRbeta sequences with sorted blood CD4 and CD8 repertoires. TCRdb's version of the immuneACCESS table is confined to in-frame rearrangements and falls short of the full clone set. An unresolved V gene accounts for under half of the shortfall where checked; the remainder is of unknown origin. V and J calls and clone size are as listed in that table; D and trimming were resolved from the DNA. For this sample there are about 30,000 clones; around 62% appear just once. The ten largest clones take up roughly 18% of the sample.

From alopecia areata patients, peripheral blood was collected along with lesional scalp punch biopsies. PBMCs were separated by density centrifugation and stained for CD3, CD4 and CD8, after which CD4+ and CD8+ T cells were sorted on a FACSAria. Untreated alopecia areata patients were recruited as part of a multicenter biomarker study. In roughly five patients from the biomarker study, the blood CD8+ T cells went through an additional sort into NKG2D-low and NKG2D-high fractions. About this clone itself: Its antigen specificity is not known. No clone much larger than this one lies a single base away; base qualities are absent.

This sequence originates from a human donor with alopecia areata. Recombination connected TRBV11-2 to TRBJ2-1; 9 nucleotides in the junction match TRBD2. Sample: NKG2D-high CD8+ T cells sorted from blood. Sample cell subset or site, as interpreted from the label and publication: sorted CD8+ NKG2D-high blood T cells. The CDR3 protein: CASSLGAGGYEQFF. The DNA sequence is given as TGTGCCAGCAGCTTAGGGGCGGGAGGGTATGAGCAGTTCTTC.